These T cell receptor beta chains were read from a single sample in a study of T cell changes during pregnancy in multiple sclerosis. Assay: immunoSEQ multiplex PCR; the TCRdb copy retains only in-frame clones and omits some. The sample has some 46,000 clones; 92% are singletons. The specimen comprised peripheral blood, sampled in the third trimester of pregnancy. These receptors all come from a female donor with multiple sclerosis, enrolled in a pregnancy study. Both conserved end residues are part of each CDR3. A D gene is named only where the DNA matches it firmly. Size is omitted from some rows. Given values are once, few, many or a class for expanded clones.

>TRBJ1-2|14|NA|TRBV25-1|NA
CASSNLLSGNGYTF
TGTGCCAGCAGTAATCTGTTGTCCGGGAATGGCTACACCTTC
>TRBJ1-5|17|NA|TRBV25-1|TRBD1
CASSESGTGSSNQPQHF
TGTGCCAGCAGTGAATCCGGGACAGGGAGCAGCAATCAGCCCCAGCATTTT
>TRBJ1-1|15|few|TRBV15|NA
CATSKVRAMNTEAFF
TGTGCCACCAGCAAAGTCAGGGCCATGAACACTGAAGCTTTCTTT
>TRBJ2-7|15|NA|TRBV29-1|TRBD1
CSVGRTGTGLYEQYF
TGCAGCGTAGGTAGGACCGGGACAGGGCTTTACGAGCAGTACTTC
>TRBJ2-5|11|NA|TRBV6-6|NA
CASRAGAAQYF
TGTGCCAGCAGGGCAGGGGCGGCCCAGTACTTC
>TRBJ2-3|14|NA|TRBV11-1|NA
CASSHLTGTDTQYF
TGTGCCAGCAGCCACCTGACAGGCACAGATACGCAGTATTTT
>TRBJ2-7|16|NA|TRBV7-9|TRBD1
CASSPNRGSHNYEQYF
TGTGCCAGCAGTCCTAACAGGGGGAGCCATAACTACGAGCAGTACTTC
>TRBJ1-3|15|NA|TRBV9|NA
CASSVSGDLGNTIYF
TGTGCCAGCAGCGTATCCGGGGATCTAGGAAACACCATATATTTT
>TRBJ1-3|15|NA|TRBV7-9|TRBD1
CASSPQDRDRNTIYF
TGTGCCAGCAGCCCACAAGACAGGGATCGGAACACCATATATTTT
>TRBJ2-7|16|once|TRBV5-4|NA
CASSSGQQSSSYEQYF
TGTGCCAGCAGCTCCGGCCAACAGAGTAGCTCCTACGAGCAGTACTTC
>TRBJ1-1|15|NA|TRBV5-1|NA
CASSLEAGFNTEAFF
TGCGCCAGCAGCTTGGAGGCGGGCTTTAACACTGAAGCTTTCTTT
>TRBJ2-7|19|few|TRBV4-1|TRBD2
CASSQDYSRGSGRGYEQYF
TGCGCCAGCAGCCAAGATTACAGCAGGGGGAGCGGGAGGGGTTACGAGCAGTACTTC
>TRBJ2-5|11|once|TRBV18|NA
CASSPRETQYF
TGTGCCAGCTCACCGAGGGAGACCCAGTACTTC
>TRBJ1-1|11|NA|TRBV13|NA
CASSLSAEAFF
TGTGCCAGCAGCTTATCCGCTGAAGCTTTCTTT
>TRBJ2-7|15|NA|TRBV4-1|NA
CASSQVPGFVYEQYF
TGCGCCAGCAGCCAAGTTCCAGGGTTTGTCTACGAGCAGTACTTC
>TRBJ1-1|13|NA|TRBV27|NA
CASSSRGGTEAFF
TGTGCCAGCAGTTCCCGGGGGGGGACTGAAGCTTTCTTT
>TRBJ2-7|15|NA|TRBV7-9|TRBD2
CASSSLRAGVYLQYF
TGTGCCAGCAGCTCCCTAAGAGCGGGAGTATACTTGCAGTACTTC
>TRBJ2-3|14|NA|TRBV29-1|TRBD2
CSVRLAGVGDTQYF
TGCAGCGTCAGACTCGCGGGAGTAGGCGATACGCAGTATTTT
>TRBJ1-1|12|NA|TRBV28|NA
CASSNPSTEAFF
TGTGCCAGCAGTAATCCTAGCACTGAAGCTTTCTTT
>TRBJ2-1|14|once|TRBV29-1|NA
CSVDGRGWISEQFF
TGCAGCGTTGACGGCAGGGGCTGGATAAGTGAGCAGTTCTTC
>TRBJ2-2|19|NA|TRBV7-2|TRBD2
CASSSYPRAGAANTGELFF
TGTGCCAGCAGCTCCTACCCGCGAGCGGGAGCGGCGAACACCGGGGAGCTGTTTTTT
>TRBJ1-3|18|NA|TRBV13|NA
CASSLEVEPKRLSDTIYF
TGTGCCAGCAGCTTGGAGGTGGAACCTAAAAGACTTTCCGACACCATATATTTT
>TRBJ1-3|15|NA|TRBV27|NA
CASSASGIGGNTIYF
TGTGCCAGCAGTGCCTCGGGGATTGGTGGAAACACCATATATTTT
>TRBJ2-2|15|NA|TRBV5-1|TRBD1
CASSLTGGVTGELFF
TGCGCCAGCAGCTTGACAGGGGGCGTTACCGGGGAGCTGTTTTTT
>TRBJ2-7|14|NA|TRBV21-1|NA
CASLPVHERYEQYF
TGTGCCAGCCTTCCTGTACACGAACGCTACGAGCAGTACTTC
>TRBJ2-1|14|NA|TRBV29-1|NA
CSVEGVPGRNEQFF
TGCAGCGTCGAGGGAGTCCCGGGTCGGAATGAGCAGTTCTTC
>TRBJ1-1|17|NA|TRBV2|TRBD1
CASIQRRTGSRNTEAFF
TGTGCCAGCATCCAGCGGAGGACAGGCTCACGGAACACTGAAGCTTTCTTT
>TRBJ2-2|17|once|TRBV2|TRBD2
CASRGLAGGPATGELFF
TGTGCCAGCAGAGGACTAGCGGGAGGGCCCGCCACCGGGGAGCTGTTTTTT
>TRBJ2-3|17|once|TRBV19|NA
CASSPSGLAAGAYTQYF
TGTGCCAGTAGCCCCTCGGGGCTAGCGGCAGGGGCGTATACGCAGTATTTT
>TRBJ2-7|13|NA|TRBV2|TRBD1
CASSVWTGREQYF
TGTGCCAGCAGCGTTTGGACAGGGCGCGAGCAGTACTTC
>TRBJ2-5|16|NA|TRBV25-1|NA
CASSELGGERYETQYF
TGTGCCAGCAGTGAATTAGGGGGGGAAAGGTACGAGACCCAGTACTTC
>TRBJ2-7|15|NA|TRBV10-3|TRBD1
CAIARGQTAPDEQYF
TGTGCCATCGCAAGGGGGCAGACGGCCCCGGACGAGCAGTACTTC
>TRBJ1-1|12|NA|TRBV29-1|NA
CSVDRMNTEAFF
TGCAGCGTGGACAGAATGAACACTGAAGCTTTCTTT
>TRBJ1-1|14|NA|TRBV19|TRBD1
CASSLLQGATEAFF
TGTGCCAGTAGTTTATTGCAGGGGGCAACTGAAGCTTTCTTT
>TRBJ2-1|16|NA|TRBV6-5|NA
CASSYSKAGRRNEQFF
TGTGCCAGCAGTTACTCGAAGGCGGGAAGGCGGAATGAGCAGTTCTTC
>TRBJ2-4|16|NA|TRBV28|TRBD1
CASSLEGTGDKDIQYF
TGTGCCAGCAGTTTAGAGGGGACAGGGGATAAGGACATTCAGTACTTC
>TRBJ2-3|15|NA|TRBV5-1|NA
CASSKVAIEGDTQYF
TGCGCCAGCAGCAAAGTAGCGATCGAGGGAGATACGCAGTATTTT
>TRBJ2-1|16|NA|TRBV11-1|TRBD2
CASSLGSSGSQDEQFF
TGTGCCAGCAGCTTAGGGTCTAGCGGGAGTCAGGATGAGCAGTTCTTC
>TRBJ2-3|15|NA|TRBV4-3|NA
CASSQDSGASDTQYF
TGCGCCAGCAGCCAAGATTCGGGAGCTTCAGATACGCAGTATTTT